This T cell receptor (beta chain) was sequenced during a study of T cell responses to AZD1222 COVID-19 vaccine. General study findings and limits: Seropositivity was recorded at baseline in only six AZD1222 recipients. Recipients of two AZD1222 doses showed rising Spike-specific TCR breadth and depth.

Sequencing used immunoSEQ multiplex PCR; TCRdb keeps in-frame clones, though not all of them. The sample includes approximately 180,000 clones, roughly 93% of them seen just once. The CDR3 covers 17 residues. Trimming took 6 bases from V and 4 from J; bases not matched to a gene: 8. In germline, CDR1 is SGHAT, CDR2 FQNNGV. Points on this clone: Its antigen is still unknown.

This chain connects TRBV11-2 to TRBJ2-5; TRBD2 matches 16 bases. Specimen: peripheral blood, collected 28 days after the second dose of the MenACWY control vaccine. This TCR derives from an adult who received the MenACWY meningococcal vaccine as a control. The CDR3 nucleotides are TGTGCCAGCAGATCCGGGACTAGCGGGGGGGCCCCAGAGACCCAGTACTTC. This codes for CASRSGTSGGAPETQYF.